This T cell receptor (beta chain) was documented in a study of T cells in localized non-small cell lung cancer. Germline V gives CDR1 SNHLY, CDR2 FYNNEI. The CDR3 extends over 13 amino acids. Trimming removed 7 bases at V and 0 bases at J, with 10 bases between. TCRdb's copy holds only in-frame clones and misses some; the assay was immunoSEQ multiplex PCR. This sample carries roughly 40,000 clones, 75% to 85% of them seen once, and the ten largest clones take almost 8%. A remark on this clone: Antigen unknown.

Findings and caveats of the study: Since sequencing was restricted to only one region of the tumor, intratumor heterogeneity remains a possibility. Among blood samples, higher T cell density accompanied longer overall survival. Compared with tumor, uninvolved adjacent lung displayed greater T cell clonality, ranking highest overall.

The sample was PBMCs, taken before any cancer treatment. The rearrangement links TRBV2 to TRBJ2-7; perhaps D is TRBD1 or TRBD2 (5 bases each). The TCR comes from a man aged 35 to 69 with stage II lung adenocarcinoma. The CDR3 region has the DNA TGTGCCAGCATGGGGACCGTCTCCTACGAGCAGTACTTC. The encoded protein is CASMGTVSYEQYF.